The 6 T cell receptor beta chains below all came from one sample that was sequenced in a study of monozygotic twins with inflammatory bowel disease. TCRdb reprocessed the 5' RACE reads and stores each CDR3 protein as one record, lacking DNA. This sample's table has nearly 450,000 distinct CDR3 sequences. Sequenced: blood. These receptors were taken from a human donor with ulcerative colitis or Crohn's disease, or a healthy co-twin of an affected twin (not recorded which).

The chain joins TRBV7-8 to TRBJ1-2; absent DNA, TCRdb's TRBD1 call cannot be checked. The CDR3 spans 13 residues. Per the germline V gene, CDR1 is SGHVS and CDR2 is FQNEAQ. The CDR3 here is CASSNTGGGGYTF. Drawing the rest from reference TRBV7-8 and TRBJ1-2, the complete variable domain is GAGVSQSPRYKVAKRGQDVALRCDPISGHVSLFWYQQALGQGPEFLTYFQNEAQLDKSGLPSDRFFAERPEGSVSTLKIQRTQQEDSAVYLCASSNTGGGGYTFGSGTRLTVV.

V and J are TRBV7-2 and TRBJ1-2; there is no DNA to check the TCRdb D call of TRBD1. The germline V gene encodes CDR1 SGHTA and CDR2 FQGNSA. CDR3 length: 16 amino acids. The CDR3 is CASSLAPGRDNYGYTF.

The CDR3 sequence is CATSRDKGANTEAFF. The chain recombines TRBV15 with TRBJ1-1. The CDR3 is made up of 15 amino acids. Germline lookup yields CDR1 LNHNV and CDR2 YYDKDF (reference sequence).

The V gene is TRBV2, the J gene TRBJ2-1. The CDR3 has 14 amino acids. Germline V gene data show CDR1 as SNHLY and CDR2 as FYNNEI. CDR3 residues: CASSDRGSYNEQFF. Complete variable domain (other parts from reference TRBV2 and TRBJ2-1): EPEVTQTPSHQVTQMGQEVILRCVPISNHLYFYWYRQILGQKVEFLVSFYNNEISEKSEIFDDQFSVERPDGSNFTLKIRSTKLEDSAMYFCASSDRGSYNEQFFGPGTRLTVL.

This CDR3 reads CASSFLDSNEQFF. The chain couples TRBV7-9 to TRBJ2-1. The CDR3 sequence is 13 residues long. Germline CDR1 and CDR2: SEHNR and FQNEAQ (reference sequence).

The rearrangement links TRBV7-2 to TRBJ1-5. This CDR3 is built from 16 residues. Germline CDR1 and CDR2: SGHTA and FQGNSA. CDR3 sequence reads: CASSLTGPISNQPQHF.